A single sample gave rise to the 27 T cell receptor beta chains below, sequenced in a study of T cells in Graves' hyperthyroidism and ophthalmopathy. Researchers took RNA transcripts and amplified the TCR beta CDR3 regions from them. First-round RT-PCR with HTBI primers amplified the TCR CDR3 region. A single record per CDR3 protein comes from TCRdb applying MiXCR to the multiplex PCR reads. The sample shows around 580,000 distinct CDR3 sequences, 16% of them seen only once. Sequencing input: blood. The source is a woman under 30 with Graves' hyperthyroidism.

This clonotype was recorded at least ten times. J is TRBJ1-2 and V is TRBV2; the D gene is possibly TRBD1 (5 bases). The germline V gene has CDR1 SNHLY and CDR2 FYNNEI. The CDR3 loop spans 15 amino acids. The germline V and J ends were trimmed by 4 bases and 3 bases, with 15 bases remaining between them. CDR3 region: CASSVPRGGDYGYTF. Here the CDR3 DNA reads TGTGCCAGCAGTGTCCCCCGGGGGGGGGACTATGGCTACACCTTC.

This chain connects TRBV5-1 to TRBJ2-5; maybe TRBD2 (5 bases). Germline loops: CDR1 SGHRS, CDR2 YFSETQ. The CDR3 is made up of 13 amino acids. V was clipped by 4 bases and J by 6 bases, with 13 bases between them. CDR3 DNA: TGCGCCAGCAGCCCGGACTCACTACAGACCCAGTACTTC. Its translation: CASSPDSLQTQYF.

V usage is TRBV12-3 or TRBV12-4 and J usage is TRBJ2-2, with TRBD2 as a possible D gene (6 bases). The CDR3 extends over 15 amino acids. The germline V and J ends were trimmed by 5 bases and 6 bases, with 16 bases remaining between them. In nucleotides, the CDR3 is TGTGCCAGCAGTCTCGGGACTCCTGGACCCGGGGAGCTGTTTTTT. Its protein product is CASSLGTPGPGELFF.

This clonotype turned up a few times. CDR3 coding DNA: TGTGCCAGCAGCCCGAGACAGGCCCTTTGGGATGGCTACACCTTC. Its translation: CASSPRQALWDGYTF. The V call is TRBV9, the J call TRBJ1-2, with a tentative D call TRBD1 (6 bases). Per the germline V gene, CDR1 is SGDLS and CDR2 is YYNGEE. Between the trimmed V and J ends, which lost 4 bases and 6 bases, there was a span of 19 bases. The CDR3 length is 15 residues.

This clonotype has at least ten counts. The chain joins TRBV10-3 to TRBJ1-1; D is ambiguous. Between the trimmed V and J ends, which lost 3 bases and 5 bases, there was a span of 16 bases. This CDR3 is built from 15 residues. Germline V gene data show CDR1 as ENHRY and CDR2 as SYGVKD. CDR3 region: CAISDGGQVETEAFF. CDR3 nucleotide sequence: TGTGCCATCAGTGACGGAGGGCAGGTTGAGACTGAAGCTTTCTTT.

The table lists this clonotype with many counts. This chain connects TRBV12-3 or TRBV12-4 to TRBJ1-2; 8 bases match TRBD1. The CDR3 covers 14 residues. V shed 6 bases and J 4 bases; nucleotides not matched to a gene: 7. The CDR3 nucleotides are TGTGCCAGCAGCCAGGGGGCTTCTTTCTATGGCTACACCTTC. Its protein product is CASSQGASFYGYTF.

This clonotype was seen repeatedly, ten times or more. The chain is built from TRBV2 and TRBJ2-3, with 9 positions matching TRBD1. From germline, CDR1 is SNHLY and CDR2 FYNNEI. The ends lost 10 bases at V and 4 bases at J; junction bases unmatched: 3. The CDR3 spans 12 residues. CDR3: CAKGQGPDTQYF. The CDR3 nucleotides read TGTGCCAAGGGACAGGGACCAGATACGCAGTATTTT.

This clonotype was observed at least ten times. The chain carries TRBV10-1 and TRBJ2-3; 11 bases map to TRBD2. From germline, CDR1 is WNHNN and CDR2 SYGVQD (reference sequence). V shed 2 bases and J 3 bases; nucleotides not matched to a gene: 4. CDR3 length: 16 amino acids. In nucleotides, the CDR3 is TGCGCCAGCAGTGAGACTCTAGCGGGAGGAACAGATACGCAGTATTTT. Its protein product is CASSETLAGGTDTQYF.

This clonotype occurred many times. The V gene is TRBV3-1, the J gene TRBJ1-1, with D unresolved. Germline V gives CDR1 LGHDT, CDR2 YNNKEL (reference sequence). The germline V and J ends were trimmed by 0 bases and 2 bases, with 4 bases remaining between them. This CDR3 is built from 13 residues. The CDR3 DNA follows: TGTGCCAGCAGCCAAGATATTAACACTGAAGCTTTCTTT. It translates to CASSQDINTEAFF.

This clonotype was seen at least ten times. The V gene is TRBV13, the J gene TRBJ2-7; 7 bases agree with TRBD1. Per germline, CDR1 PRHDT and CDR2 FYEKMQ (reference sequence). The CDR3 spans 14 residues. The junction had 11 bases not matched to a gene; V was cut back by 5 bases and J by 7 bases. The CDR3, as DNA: TGTGCCAGCAGCAGGAACGCAGGGGGTGAAGAGCAGTACTTC. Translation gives CASSRNAGGEEQYF.

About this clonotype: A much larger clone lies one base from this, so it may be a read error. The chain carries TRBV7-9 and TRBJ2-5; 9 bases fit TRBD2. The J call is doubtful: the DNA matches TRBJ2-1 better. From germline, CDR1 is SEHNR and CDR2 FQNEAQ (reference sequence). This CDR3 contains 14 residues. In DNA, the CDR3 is TGTGCCAGCAGCTCTCCTAGCGGGATTAAGACCCAGTTCTTC. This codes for CASSSPSGIKTQFF.

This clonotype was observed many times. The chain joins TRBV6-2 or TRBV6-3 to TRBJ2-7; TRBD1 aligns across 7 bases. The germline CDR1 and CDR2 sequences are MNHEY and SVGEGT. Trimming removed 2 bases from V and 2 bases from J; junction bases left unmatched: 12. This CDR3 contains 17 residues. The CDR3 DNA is TGTGCCAGCAGTTACGAATTGAAACAGGGGAAACCCTACGAGCAGTACTTC. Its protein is CASSYELKQGKPYEQYF.

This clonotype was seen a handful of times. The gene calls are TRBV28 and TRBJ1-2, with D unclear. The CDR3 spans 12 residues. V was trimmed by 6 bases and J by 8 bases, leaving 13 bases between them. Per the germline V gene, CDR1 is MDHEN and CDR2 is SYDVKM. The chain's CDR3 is CASRAKLSGYTF. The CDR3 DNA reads TGTGCCAGCAGAGCTAAGCTGTCGGGCTACACCTTC.

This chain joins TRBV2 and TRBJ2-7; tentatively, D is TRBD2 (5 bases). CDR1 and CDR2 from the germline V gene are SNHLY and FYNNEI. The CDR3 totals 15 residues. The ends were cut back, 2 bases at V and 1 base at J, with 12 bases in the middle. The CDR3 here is CASSESGRSSYEQYF. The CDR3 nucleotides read TGTGCCAGCAGTGAAAGCGGCAGATCTTCCTACGAGCAGTACTTC.

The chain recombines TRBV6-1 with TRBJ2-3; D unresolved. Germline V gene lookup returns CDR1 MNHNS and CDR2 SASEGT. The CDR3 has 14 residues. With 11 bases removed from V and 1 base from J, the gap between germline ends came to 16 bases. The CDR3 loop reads CAVPSRIGTDTQYF. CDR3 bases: TGTGCCGTCCCGTCGAGGATAGGCACAGATACGCAGTATTTT.

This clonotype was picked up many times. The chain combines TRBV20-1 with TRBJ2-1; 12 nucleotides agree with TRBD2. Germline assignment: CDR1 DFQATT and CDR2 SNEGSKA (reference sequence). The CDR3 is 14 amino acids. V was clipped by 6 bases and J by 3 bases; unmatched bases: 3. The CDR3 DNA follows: TGCAGTGCCCCTAGCGGGAGGGGCTACAATGAGCAGTTCTTC. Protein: CSAPSGRGYNEQFF.

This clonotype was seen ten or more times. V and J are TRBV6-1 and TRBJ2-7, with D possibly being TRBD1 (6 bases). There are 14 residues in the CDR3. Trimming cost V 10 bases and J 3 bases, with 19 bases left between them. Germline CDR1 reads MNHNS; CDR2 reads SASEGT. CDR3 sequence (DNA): TGTGCCACCAAACAGGGTAGGAATTTCTACGAGCAGTACTTC. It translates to CATKQGRNFYEQYF.

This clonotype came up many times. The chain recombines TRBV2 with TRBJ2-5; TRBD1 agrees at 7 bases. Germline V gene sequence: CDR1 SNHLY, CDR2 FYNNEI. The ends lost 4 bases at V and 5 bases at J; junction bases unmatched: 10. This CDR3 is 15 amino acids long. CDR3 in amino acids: CASSATTGSGETQYF. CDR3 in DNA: TGTGCCAGCAGTGCTACGACAGGGTCCGGCGAGACCCAGTACTTC.

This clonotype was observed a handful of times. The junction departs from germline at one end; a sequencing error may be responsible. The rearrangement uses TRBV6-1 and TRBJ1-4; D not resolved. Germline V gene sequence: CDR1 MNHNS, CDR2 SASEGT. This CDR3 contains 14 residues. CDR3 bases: TGTGCCAGCCGGCCCTCCTGGGTTAATGAAAAACTGCTTTTT. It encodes CASRPSWVNEKLLF.

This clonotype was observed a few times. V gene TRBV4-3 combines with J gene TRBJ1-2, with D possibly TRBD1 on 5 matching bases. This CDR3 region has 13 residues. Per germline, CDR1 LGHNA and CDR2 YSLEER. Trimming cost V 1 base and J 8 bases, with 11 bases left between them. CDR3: CASSQGGLKGYTF. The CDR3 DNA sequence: TGCGCCAGCAGCCAAGGGGGCCTGAAGGGCTACACCTTC.

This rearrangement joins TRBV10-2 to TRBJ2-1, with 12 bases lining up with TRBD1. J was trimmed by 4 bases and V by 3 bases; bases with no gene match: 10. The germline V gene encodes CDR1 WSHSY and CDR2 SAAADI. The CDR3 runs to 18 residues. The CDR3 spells CASSERDRGLAGYNEQFF. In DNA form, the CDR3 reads TGCGCCAGCAGTGAAAGGGACAGGGGGCTCGCAGGGTACAATGAGCAGTTCTTC.

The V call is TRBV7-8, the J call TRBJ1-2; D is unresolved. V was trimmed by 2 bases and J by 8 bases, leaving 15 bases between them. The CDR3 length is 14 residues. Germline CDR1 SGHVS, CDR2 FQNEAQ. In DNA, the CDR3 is TGTGCCAGCAGCTTATCAAGTAACGGCTTGGGCTACACCTTC. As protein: CASSLSSNGLGYTF.

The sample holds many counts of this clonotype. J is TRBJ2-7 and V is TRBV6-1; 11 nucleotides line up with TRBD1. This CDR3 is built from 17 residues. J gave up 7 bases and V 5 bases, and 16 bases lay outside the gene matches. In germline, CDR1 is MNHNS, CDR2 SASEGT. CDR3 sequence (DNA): TGTGCCAGCAGTACCTACCGCGGGACAGGGGGTGGCGGAGAGCAGTACTTC. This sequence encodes CASSTYRGTGGGGEQYF.

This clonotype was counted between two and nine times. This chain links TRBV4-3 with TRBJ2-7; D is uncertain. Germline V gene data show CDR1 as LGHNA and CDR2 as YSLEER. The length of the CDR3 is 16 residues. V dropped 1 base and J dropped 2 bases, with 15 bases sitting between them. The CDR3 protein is CASSQALFQAAYEQYF. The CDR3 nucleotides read TGCGCCAGCAGCCAAGCTCTGTTCCAGGCAGCCTACGAGCAGTACTTC.

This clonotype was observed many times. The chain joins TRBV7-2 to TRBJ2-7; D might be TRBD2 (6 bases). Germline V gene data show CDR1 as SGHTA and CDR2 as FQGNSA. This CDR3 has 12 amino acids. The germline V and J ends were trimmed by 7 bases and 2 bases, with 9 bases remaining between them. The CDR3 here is CASMGGPYEQYF. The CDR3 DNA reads TGTGCCAGCATGGGGGGACCCTACGAGCAGTACTTC.

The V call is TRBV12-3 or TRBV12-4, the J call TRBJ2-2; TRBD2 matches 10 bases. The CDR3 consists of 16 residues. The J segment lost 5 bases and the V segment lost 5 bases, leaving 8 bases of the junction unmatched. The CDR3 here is CASSNPGLATTGELFF. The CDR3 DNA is TGTGCCAGCAGTAACCCGGGACTAGCGACGACCGGGGAGCTGTTTTTT.

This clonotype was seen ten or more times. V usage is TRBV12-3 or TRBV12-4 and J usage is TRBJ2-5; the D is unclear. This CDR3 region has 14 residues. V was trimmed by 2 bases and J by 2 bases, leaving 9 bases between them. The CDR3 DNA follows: TGTGCCAGCAGTTTACTGGGGTATCAAGAGACCCAGTACTTC. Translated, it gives CASSLLGYQETQYF.